In this sample, the clone carrying this TCR beta chain turned up many times. Its antigen is unknown. The data belong to a study of T-cell memory formation after mild COVID-19. Study-level findings and limits: Clones contracting day 15 to 85 were balanced CD4/CD8; later expanders leaned CD4+. Contracting CD8+ clones were enriched in EMRA, CD4+ mainly in CM and EM.

5'RACE with constant-segment primers yielded barcoded, UMI-tagged TCR alpha and TCR beta cDNA libraries. TCRdb processed the 5' RACE reads anew with MiXCR; each CDR3 protein has one entry. The sample lists 100,000 to 150,000 distinct CDR3 sequences; about a sixth were seen once. The CDR3 runs to 14 residues. V lost 5 bases and J lost 0, with 9 bases in between. Germline assignment: CDR1 SGHTA and CDR2 FQGNSA. The chain combines TRBV7-2 with TRBJ2-3; D may be TRBD2 (6 bases). This TCR was sampled from a man younger than 30 who had mild COVID-19 (a few samples of this study predate the infection). Cell type and time point are not known. The specimen was PBMCs or a T cell subset sorted from them (not recorded which). The CDR3 here is CASSPGTSTDTQYF. The CDR3 bases are TGTGCCAGCAGCCCCGGGACTAGCACAGATACGCAGTATTTT.